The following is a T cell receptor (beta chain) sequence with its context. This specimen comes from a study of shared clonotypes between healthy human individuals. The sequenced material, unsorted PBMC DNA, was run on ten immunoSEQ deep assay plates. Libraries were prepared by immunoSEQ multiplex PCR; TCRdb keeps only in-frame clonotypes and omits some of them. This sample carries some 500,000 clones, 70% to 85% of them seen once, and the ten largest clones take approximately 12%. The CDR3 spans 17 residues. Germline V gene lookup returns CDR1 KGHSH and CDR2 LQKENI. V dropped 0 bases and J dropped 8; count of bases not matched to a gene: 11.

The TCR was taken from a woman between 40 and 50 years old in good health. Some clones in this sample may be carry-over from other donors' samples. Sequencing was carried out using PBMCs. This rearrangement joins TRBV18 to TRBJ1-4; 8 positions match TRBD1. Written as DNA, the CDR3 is TGTGCCAGCTCACCACCGGTCGGTCAGGGGGCGAAAGAAAAACTGTTTTTT. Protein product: CASSPPVGQGAKEKLFF.